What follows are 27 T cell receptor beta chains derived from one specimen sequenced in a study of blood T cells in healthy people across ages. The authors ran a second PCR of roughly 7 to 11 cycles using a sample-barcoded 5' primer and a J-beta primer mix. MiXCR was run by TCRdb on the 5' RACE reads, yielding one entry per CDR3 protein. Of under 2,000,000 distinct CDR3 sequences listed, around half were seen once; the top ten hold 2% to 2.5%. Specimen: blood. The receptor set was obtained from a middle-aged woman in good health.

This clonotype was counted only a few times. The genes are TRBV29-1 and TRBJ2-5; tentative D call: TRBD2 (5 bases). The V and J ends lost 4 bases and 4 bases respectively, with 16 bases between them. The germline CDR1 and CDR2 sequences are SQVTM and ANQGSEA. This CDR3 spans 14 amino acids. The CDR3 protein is CSVGRAGIGETQYF. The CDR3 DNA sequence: TGCAGCGTTGGTAGGGCCGGGATTGGAGAGACCCAGTACTTC.

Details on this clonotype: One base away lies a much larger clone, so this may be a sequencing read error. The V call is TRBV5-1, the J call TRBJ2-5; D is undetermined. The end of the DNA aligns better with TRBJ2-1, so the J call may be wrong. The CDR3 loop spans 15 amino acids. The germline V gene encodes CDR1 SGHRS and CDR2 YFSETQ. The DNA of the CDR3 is TGCGCCAGCAGCTCCATGCCCTCGGATCAAGAGACCCAGTTCTTC. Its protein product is CASSSMPSDQETQFF.

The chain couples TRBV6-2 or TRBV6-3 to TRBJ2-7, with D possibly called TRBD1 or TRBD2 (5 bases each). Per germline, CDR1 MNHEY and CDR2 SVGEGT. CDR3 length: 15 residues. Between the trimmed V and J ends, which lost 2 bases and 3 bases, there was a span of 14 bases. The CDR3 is CASSYTGTDLYEQYF. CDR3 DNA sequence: TGTGCCAGCAGTTACACCGGGACGGATCTCTACGAGCAGTACTTC.

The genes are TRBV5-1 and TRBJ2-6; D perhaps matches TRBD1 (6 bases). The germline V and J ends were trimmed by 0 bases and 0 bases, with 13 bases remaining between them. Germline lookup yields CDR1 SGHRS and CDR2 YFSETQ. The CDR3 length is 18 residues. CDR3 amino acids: CASSLVGQGTSGANVLTF. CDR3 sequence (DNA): TGCGCCAGCAGCTTGGTCGGTCAGGGGACCTCTGGGGCCAACGTCCTGACTTTC. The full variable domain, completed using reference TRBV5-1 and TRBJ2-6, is KAGVTQTPRYLIKTRGQQVTLSCSPISGHRSVSWYQQTPGQGLQFLFEYFSETQRNKGNFPGRFSGRQFSNSRSEMNVSTLELGDSALYLCASSLVGQGTSGANVLTFGAGSRLTVL.

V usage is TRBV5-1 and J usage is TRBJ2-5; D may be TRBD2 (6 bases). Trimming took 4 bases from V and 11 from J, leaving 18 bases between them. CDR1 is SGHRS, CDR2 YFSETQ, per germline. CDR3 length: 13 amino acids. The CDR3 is CASSPTPTGEQYF. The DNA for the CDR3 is TGCGCCAGCAGCCCGACGCCTACGGGAGAGCAGTACTTC.

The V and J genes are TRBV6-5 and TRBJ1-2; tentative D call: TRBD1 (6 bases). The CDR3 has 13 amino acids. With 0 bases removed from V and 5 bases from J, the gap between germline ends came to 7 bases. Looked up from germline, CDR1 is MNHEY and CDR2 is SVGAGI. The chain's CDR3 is CASSYSRGYGYTF. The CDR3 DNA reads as TGTGCCAGCAGTTACTCAAGGGGGTATGGCTACACCTTC.

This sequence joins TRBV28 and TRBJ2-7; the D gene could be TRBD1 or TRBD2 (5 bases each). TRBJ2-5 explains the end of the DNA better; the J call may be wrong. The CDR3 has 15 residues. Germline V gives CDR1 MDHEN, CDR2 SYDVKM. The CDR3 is CASSYGTTIRETQYF. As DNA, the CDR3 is TGTGCCAGCAGCTACGGGACGACGATAAGAGAGACCCAGTACTTC.

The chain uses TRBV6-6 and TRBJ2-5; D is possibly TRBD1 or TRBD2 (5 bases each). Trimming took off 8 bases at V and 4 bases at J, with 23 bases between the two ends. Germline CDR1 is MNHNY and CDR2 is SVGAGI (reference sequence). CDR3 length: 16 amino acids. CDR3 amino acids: CASGSRVSRERETQYF. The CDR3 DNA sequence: TGTGCCAGCGGGTCCCGAGTTTCCAGGGAGAGAGAGACCCAGTACTTC.

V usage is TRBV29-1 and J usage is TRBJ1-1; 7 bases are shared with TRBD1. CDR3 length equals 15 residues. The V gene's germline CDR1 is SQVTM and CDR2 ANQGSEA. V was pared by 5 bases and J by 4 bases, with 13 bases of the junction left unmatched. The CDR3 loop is CSVWGLTGSVTEAFF. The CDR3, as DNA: TGCAGCGTTTGGGGATTGACAGGGTCGGTCACTGAAGCTTTCTTT.

The CDR3 loop is CASSYDRGRRWDYGYTF. The DNA for the CDR3 is TGCGCCAGCAGCTATGACAGGGGACGAAGGTGGGACTATGGCTACACCTTC. The chain couples TRBV5-1 to TRBJ1-2; 8 nucleotides align to TRBD1. Trimming removed 3 bases from V and 3 bases from J; junction bases left unmatched: 13. Germline V lookup: CDR1 SGHRS, CDR2 YFSETQ. CDR3 length: 17 residues.

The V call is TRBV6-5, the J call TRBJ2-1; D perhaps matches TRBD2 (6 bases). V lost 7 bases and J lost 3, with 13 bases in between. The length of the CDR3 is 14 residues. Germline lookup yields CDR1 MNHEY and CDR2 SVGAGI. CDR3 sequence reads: CASTRDSRYNEQFF. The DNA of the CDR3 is TGTGCCAGCACCCGGGACTCCCGCTACAATGAGCAGTTCTTC.

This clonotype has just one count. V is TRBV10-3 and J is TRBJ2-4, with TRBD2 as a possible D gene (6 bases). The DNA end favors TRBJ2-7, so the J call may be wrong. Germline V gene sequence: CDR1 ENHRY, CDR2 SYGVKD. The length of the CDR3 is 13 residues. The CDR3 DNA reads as TGTGCCGCCTCGGGAGCCGACGCCTACGAGCAGTACTTC. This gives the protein CAASGADAYEQYF.

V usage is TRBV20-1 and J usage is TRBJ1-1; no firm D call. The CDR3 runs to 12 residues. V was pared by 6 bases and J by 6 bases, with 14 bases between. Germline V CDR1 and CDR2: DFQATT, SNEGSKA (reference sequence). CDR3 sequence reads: CSAPRGVAEAFF. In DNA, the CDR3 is TGCAGTGCCCCCCGCGGTGTAGCTGAAGCTTTCTTT.

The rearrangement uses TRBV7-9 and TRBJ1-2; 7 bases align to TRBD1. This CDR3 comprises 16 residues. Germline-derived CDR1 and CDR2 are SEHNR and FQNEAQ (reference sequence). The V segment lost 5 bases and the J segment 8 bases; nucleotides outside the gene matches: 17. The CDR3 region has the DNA TGTGCCAGCAGCACTAGCCGGGACAGCCCCGCTAGGGGCTACACCTTC. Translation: CASSTSRDSPARGYTF.

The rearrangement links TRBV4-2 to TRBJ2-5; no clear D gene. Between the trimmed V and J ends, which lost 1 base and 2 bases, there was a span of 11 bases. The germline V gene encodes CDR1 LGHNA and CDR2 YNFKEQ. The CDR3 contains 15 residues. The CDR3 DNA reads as TGTGCCAGCAGCCAAGGTATCGGTGGGCAAGAGACCCAGTACTTC. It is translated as CASSQGIGGQETQYF.

CDR3 in amino acids: CASRERGSYNEQFF. Written as DNA, the CDR3 is TGTGCCAGCAGAGAGCGGGGTTCCTACAATGAGCAGTTCTTC. The rearrangement uses TRBV3-1 and TRBJ2-1; 7 nucleotides align to TRBD2. The V gene end was trimmed by 6 bases and the J gene end by 1 base; junction bases not matched to a gene: 3. The CDR3 runs to 14 residues. Germline-derived CDR1 and CDR2 are LGHDT and YNNKEL (reference sequence).

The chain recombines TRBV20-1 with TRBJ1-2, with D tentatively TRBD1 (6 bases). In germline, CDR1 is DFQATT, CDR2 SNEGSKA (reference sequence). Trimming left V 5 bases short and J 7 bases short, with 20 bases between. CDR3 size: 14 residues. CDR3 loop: CSAAEASGAVGYTF. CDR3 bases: TGCAGTGCTGCAGAAGCCTCAGGGGCGGTTGGCTACACCTTC.

The CDR3 loop is CATSRGLGSSGANVLTF. Here the CDR3 DNA reads TGTGCCACCAGCAGAGGTTTAGGGAGCTCTGGGGCCAACGTCCTGACTTTC. The genes are TRBV15 and TRBJ2-6; D may be TRBD2 (5 bases). Trimming stripped 1 base from V and 0 bases from J, with 10 bases between. There are 17 residues in the CDR3. In germline, CDR1 is LNHNV, CDR2 YYDKDF (reference sequence).

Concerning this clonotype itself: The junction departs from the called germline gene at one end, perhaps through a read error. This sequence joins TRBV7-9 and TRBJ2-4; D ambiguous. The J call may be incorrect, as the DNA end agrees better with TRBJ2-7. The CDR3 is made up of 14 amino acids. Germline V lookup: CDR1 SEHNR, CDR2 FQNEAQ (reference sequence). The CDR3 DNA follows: TGTGCCAACAGCTTAGCCTTGGGTTTCGACGAGCAGTACTTC. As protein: CANSLALGFDEQYF.

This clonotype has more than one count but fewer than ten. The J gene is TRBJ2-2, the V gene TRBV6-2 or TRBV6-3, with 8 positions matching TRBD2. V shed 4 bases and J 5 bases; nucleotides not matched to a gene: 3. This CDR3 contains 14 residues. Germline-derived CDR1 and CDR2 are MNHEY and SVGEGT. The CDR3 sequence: CASSSLAGTGELFF. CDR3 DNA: TGTGCCAGCAGTTCGTTAGCGGGGACCGGGGAGCTGTTTTTT.

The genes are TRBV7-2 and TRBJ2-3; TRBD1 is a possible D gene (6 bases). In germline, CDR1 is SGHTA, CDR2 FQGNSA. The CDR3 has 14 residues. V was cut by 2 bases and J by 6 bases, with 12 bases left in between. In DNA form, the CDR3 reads TGTGCCAGCAGCTTACCAGGGGATACCGATACGCAGTATTTT. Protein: CASSLPGDTDTQYF.

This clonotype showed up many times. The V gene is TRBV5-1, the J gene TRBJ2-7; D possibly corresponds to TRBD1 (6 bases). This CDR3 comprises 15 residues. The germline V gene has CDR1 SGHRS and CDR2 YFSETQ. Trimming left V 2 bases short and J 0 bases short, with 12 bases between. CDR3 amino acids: CASSFTGHGSYEQYF. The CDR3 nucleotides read TGCGCCAGCAGCTTTACAGGGCATGGCTCCTACGAGCAGTACTTC.

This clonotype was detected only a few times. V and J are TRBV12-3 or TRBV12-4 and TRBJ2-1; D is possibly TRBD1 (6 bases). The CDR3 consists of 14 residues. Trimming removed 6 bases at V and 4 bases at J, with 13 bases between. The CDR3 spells CASRSKDSYNEQFF. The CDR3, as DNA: TGTGCCAGCAGATCTAAGGACAGTTACAATGAGCAGTTCTTC.

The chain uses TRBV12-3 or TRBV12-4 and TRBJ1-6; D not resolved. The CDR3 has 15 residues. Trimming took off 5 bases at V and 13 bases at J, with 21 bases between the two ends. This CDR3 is CASSASRQLGSPLHF. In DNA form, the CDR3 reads TGTGCCAGCAGTGCCTCGCGGCAGCTAGGGTCGCCCCTCCACTTT.

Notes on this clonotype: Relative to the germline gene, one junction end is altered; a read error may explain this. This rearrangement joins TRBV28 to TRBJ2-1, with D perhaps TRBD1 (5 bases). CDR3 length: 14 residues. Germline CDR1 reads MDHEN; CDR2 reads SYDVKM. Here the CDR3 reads CASRQGLSYNEQLF. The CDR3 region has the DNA TGTGCCAGCAGGCAGGGCCTCTCCTACAATGAGCAGTTGTTC.

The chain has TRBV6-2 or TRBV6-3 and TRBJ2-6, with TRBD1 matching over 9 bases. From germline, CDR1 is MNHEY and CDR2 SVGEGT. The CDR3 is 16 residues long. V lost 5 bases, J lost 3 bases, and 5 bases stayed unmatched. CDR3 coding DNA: TGTGCCAGCAGTCGTACAGGGGGCTTTGGGGCCAACGTCCTGACTTTC. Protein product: CASSRTGGFGANVLTF.

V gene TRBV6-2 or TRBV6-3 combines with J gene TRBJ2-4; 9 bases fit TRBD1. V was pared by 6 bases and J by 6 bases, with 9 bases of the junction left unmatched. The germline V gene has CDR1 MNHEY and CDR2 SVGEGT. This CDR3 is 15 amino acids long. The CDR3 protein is CASSNPGTGLNIQYF. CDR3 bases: TGTGCCAGCAGCAACCCCGGGACAGGGCTAAACATTCAGTACTTC.